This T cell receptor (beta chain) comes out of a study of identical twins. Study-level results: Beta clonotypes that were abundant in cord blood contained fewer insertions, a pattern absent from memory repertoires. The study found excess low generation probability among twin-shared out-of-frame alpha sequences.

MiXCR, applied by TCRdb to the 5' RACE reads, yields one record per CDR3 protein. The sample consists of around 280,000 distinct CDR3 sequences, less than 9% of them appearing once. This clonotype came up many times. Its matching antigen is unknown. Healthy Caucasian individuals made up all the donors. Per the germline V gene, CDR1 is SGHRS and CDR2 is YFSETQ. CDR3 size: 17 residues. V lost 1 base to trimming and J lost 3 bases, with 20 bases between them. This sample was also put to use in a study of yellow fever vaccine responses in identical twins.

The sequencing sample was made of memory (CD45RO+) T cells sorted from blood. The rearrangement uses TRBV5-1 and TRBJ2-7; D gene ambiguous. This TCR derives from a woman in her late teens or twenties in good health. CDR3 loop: CASSLRGHGDLDYEQYF. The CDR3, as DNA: TGCGCCAGCAGCTTGCGTGGTCACGGAGATCTCGACTACGAGCAGTACTTC.